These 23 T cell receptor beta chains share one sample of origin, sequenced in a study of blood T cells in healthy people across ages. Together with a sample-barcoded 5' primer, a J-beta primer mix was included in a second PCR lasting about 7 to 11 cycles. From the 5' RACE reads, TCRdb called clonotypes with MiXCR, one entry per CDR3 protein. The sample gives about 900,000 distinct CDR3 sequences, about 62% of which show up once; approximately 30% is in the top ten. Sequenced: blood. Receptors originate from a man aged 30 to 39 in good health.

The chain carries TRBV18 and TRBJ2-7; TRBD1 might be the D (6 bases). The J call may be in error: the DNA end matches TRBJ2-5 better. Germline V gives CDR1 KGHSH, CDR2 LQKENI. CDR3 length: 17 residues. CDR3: CASSPDPTGTRPETQYF. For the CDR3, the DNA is TGTGCCAGCTCACCAGACCCAACCGGGACACGTCCAGAGACCCAGTACTTC.

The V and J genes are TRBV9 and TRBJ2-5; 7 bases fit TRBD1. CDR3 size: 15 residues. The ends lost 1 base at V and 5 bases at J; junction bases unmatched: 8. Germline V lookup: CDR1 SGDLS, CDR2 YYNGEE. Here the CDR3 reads CASSVKGLGGETQYF. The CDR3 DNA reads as TGTGCCAGCAGCGTAAAAGGCCTAGGGGGCGAGACCCAGTACTTC.

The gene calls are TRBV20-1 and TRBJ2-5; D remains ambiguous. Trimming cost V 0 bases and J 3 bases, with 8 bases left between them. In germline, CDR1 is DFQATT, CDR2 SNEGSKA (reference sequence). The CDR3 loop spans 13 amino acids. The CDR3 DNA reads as TGCAGTGCTAGAGATATGGCAGAAGAGACCCAGTACTTC. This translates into CSARDMAEETQYF.

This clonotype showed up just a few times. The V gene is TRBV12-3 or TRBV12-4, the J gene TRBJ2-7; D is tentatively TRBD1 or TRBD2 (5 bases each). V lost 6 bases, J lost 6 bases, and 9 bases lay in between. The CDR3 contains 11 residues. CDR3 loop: CASRGETEQYF. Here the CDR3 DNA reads TGTGCCAGCAGGGGGGAAACCGAGCAGTACTTC.

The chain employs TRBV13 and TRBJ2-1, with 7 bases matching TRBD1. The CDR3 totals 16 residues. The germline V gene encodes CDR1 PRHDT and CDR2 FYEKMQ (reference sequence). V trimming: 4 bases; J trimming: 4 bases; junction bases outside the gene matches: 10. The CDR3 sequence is CASSSIPGGVYNEQFF. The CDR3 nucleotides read TGTGCCAGCAGCTCCATTCCAGGGGGAGTTTACAATGAGCAGTTCTTC.

CDR3 nucleotide sequence: TGTGCCAGCAGGCACAGGAGCAATGAGCAGTTCTTC. This gives the protein CASRHRSNEQFF. The chain combines TRBV27 with TRBJ2-1, with D possibly being TRBD1 (5 bases). Germline-derived CDR1 and CDR2 are MNHEY and SMNVEV (reference sequence). V lost 6 bases and J lost 6, with 9 bases in between. This CDR3 spans 12 amino acids.

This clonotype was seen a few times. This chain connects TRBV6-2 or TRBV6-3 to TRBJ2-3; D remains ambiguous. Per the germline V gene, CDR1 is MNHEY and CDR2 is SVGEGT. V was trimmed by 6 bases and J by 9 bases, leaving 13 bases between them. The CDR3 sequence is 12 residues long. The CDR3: CASSQIEVTQYF. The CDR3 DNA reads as TGTGCCAGCAGCCAAATAGAGGTGACGCAGTATTTT.

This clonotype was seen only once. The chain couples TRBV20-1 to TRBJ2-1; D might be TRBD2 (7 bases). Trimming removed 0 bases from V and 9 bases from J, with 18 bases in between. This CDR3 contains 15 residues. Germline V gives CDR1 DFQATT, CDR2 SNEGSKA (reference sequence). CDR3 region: CSARDPGGHYLEQFF. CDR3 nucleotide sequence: TGCAGTGCTAGAGACCCCGGGGGGCATTACCTTGAGCAGTTCTTC.

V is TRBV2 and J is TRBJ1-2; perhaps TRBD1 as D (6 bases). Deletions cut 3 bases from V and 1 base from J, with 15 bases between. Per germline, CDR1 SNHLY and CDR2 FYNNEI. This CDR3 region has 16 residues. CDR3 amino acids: CASSDPTEGGNYGYTF. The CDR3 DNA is TGTGCCAGCAGTGACCCTACCGAAGGGGGTAACTATGGCTACACCTTC.

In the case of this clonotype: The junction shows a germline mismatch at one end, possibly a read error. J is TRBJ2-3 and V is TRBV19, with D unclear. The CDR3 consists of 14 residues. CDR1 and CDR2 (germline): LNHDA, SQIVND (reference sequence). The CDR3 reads CASSTGPSTDTQYF. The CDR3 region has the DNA TGTGCCAGTAGCACCGGGCCGAGCACGGATACGCAGTATTTT.

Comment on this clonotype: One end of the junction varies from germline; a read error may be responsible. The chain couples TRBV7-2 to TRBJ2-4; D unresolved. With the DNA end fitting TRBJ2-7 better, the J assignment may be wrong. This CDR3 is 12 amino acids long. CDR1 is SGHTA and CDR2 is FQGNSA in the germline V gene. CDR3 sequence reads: CAGSSRSYEQYF. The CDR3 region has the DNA TGTGCCGGCAGCTCCCGGAGCTACGAGCAGTACTTC.

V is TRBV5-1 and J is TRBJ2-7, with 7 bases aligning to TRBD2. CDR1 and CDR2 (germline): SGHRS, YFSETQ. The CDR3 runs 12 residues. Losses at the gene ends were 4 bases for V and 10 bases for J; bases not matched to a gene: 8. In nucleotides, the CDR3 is TGCGCCAGCAGCGACCCGGGGGGTACTCAGTACTTC. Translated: CASSDPGGTQYF.

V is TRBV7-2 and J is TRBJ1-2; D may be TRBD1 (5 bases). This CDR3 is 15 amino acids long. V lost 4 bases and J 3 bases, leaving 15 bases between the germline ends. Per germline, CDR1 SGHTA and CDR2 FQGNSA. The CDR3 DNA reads TGTGCCAGCAGCTCCCCGAAGGGGAAGGACTATGGCTACACCTTC. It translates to CASSSPKGKDYGYTF.

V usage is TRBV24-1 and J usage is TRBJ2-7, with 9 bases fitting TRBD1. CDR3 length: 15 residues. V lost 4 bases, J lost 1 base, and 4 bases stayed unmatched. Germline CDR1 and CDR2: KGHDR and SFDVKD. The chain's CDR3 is CATSERDRDSYEQYF. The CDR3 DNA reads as TGTGCCACCAGTGAACGGGACAGGGATTCCTACGAGCAGTACTTC.

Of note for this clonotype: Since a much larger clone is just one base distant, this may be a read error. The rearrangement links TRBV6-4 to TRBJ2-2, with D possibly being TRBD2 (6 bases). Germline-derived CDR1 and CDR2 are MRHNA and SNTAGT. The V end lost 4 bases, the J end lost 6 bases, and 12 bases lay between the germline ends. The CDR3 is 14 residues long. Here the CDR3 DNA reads TGTGCCAGCAGTGCTGGCGGGGACGCCGGGGAGCTGTTTTTT. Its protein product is CASSAGGDAGELFF.

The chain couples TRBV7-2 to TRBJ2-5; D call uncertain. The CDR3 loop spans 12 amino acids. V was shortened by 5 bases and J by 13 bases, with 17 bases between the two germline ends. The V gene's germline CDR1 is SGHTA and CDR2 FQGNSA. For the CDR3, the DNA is TGTGCCAGCAGCACCCTCGGCTGGGCATGGTACTTC. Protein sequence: CASSTLGWAWYF.

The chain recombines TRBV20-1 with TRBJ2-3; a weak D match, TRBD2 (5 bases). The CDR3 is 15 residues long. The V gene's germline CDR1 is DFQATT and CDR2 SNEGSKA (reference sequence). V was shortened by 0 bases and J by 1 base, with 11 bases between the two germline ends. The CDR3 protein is CSARDRRTGTDTQYF. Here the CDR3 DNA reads TGCAGTGCTAGAGATCGGCGGACTGGCACAGATACGCAGTATTTT.

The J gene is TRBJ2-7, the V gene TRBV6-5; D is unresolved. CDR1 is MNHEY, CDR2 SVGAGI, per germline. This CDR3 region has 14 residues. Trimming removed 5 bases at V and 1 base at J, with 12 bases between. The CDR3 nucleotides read TGTGCCAGCAGTACCCCGCGCGGATCCTACGAGCAGTACTTC. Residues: CASSTPRGSYEQYF.

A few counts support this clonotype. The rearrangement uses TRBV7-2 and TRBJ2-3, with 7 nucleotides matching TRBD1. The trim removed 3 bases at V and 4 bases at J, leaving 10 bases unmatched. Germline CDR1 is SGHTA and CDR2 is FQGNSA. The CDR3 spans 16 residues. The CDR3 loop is CASSLRGGDRPDTQYF. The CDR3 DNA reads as TGTGCCAGCAGCTTGAGAGGGGGCGATCGACCAGATACGCAGTATTTT.

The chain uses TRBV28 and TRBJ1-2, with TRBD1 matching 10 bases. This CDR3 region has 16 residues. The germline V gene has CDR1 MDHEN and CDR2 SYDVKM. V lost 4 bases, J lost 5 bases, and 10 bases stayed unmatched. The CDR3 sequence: CASSSPTTGGKYGYTF. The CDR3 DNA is TGTGCCAGCAGTTCTCCCACGACAGGGGGCAAATATGGCTACACCTTC.

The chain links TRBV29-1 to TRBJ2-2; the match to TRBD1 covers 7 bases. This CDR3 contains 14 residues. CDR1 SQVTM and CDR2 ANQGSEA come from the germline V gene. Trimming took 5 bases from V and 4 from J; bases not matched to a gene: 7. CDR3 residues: CSVLQGSLTGELFF. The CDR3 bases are TGCAGCGTTTTACAGGGGTCTCTCACCGGGGAGCTGTTTTTT.

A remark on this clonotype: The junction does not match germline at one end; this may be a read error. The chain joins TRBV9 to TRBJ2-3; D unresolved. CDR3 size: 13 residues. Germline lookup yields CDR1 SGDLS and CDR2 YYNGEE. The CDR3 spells CVSSVKEADTQYF. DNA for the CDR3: TGTGTCAGCAGCGTAAAAGAGGCAGATACGCAGTATTTT.

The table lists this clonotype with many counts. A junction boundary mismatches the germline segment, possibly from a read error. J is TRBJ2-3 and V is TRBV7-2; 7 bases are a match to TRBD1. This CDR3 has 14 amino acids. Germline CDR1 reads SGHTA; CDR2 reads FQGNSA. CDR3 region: CASSLGTGTDTQYF. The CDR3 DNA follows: TGTGCCAGCAGTTTAGGGACAGGCACAGATACGCAGTATTTT.